This TCR beta chain was obtained from a study of CD8+ T cells in alopecia areata. Overall study findings and caveats: Scalp samples also contribute reads from the resident alphabeta T cells found in normal skin.

Alopecia areata patients provided lesional scalp punch biopsies and peripheral blood. The germline V gene has CDR1 MNHEY and CDR2 SVGAGI. V was trimmed by 3 bases and J by 15 bases, leaving 15 bases between them. CDR3 length: 12 residues. Extraction and reverse transcription of RNA yielded cDNA as the sequencing template. Profiled with immunoSEQ multiplex PCR; TCRdb holds only in-frame clones, not every one. Here the sample spans around 120,000 clones, roughly 50% being singletons. As concerns this clone: No antigen is known for it.

Material: NKG2D-low CD8+ T cells sorted from blood. The chain links TRBV6-5 to TRBJ2-1; D uncertain. This receptor was identified in a human donor with alopecia areata. The CDR3 nucleotides are TGTGCCAGCAGTTATGAGCAGGTTGTGTGGTTCTTC. This sequence encodes CASSYEQVVWFF.